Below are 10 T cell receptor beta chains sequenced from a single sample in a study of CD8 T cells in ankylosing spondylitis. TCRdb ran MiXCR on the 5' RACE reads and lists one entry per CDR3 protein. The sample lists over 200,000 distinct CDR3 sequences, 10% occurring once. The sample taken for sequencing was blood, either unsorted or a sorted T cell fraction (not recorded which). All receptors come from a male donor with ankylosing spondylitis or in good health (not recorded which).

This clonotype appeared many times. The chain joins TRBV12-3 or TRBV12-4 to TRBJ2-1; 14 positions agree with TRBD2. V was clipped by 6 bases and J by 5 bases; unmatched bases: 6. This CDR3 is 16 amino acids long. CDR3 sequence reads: CASSRGGLAGDNEQFF. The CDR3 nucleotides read TGTGCCAGCAGCCGGGGGGGACTAGCGGGGGACAATGAGCAGTTCTTC.

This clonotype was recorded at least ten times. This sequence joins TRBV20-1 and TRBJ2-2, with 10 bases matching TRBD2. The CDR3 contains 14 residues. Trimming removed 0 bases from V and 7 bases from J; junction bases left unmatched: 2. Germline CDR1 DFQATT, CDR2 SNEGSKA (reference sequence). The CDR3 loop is CSARDGLADGELFF. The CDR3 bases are TGCAGTGCTAGAGATGGACTAGCGGACGGGGAGCTGTTTTTT.

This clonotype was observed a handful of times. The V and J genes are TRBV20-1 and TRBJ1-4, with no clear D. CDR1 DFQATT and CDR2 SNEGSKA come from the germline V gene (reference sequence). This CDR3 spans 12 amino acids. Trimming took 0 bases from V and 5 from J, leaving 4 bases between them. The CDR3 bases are TGCAGTGCTAGAGAGCAGAATGAAAAACTGTTTTTT. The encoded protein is CSAREQNEKLFF.

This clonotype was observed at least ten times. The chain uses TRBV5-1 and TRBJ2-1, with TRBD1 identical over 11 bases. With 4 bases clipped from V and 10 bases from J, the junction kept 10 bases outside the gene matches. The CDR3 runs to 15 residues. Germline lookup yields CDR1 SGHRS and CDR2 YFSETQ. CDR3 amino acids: CASSPPEWTGGEQFF. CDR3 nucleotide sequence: TGCGCCAGCAGCCCGCCCGAATGGACAGGGGGCGAGCAGTTCTTC.

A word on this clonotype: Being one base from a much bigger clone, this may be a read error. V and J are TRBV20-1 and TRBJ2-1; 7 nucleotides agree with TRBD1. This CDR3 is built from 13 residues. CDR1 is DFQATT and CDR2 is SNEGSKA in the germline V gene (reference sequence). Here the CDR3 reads CSASRQGWNDQFF. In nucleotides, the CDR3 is TGCAGTGCATCCAGACAGGGATGGAATGATCAGTTCTTC.

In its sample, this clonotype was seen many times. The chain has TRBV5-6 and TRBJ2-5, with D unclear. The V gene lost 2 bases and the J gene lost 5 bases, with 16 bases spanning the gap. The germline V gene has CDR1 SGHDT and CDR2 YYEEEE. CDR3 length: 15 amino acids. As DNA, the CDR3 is TGTGCCAGCAGCTTCTTAGCCAGATCAACGGAGACCCAGTACTTC. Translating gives CASSFLARSTETQYF.

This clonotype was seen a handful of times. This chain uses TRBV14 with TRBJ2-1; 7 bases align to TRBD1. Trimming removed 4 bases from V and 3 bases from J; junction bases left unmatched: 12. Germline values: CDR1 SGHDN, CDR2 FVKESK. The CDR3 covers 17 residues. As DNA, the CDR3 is TGTGCCAGCAGCCGGGGCCCGGACAGGTTCTTCTACAATGAGCAGTTCTTC. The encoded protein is CASSRGPDRFFYNEQFF.

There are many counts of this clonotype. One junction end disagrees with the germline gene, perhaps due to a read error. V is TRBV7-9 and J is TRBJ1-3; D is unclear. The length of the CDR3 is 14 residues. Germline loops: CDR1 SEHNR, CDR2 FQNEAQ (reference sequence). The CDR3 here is CASSLGGSGNTIYF. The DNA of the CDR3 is TGCGCCAGCAGCTTGGGAGGCTCTGGAAACACCATATATTTT.

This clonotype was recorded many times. As DNA, the CDR3 is TGTGCCAGCAGCTTAGTGATGGACGGCGAGCAGTACTTC. Encoded protein: CASSLVMDGEQYF. The rearrangement uses TRBV7-9 and TRBJ2-7; D call uncertain. Germline CDR1 is SEHNR and CDR2 is FQNEAQ (reference sequence). With 1 base removed from V and 6 bases from J, the gap between germline ends came to 10 bases. There are 13 residues in the CDR3.

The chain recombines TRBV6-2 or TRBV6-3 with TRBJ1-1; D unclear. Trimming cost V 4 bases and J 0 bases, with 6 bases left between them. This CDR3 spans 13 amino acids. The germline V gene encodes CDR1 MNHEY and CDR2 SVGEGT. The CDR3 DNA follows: TGTGCCAGCAGTTCCACAATGAACACTGAAGCTTTCTTT. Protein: CASSSTMNTEAFF.